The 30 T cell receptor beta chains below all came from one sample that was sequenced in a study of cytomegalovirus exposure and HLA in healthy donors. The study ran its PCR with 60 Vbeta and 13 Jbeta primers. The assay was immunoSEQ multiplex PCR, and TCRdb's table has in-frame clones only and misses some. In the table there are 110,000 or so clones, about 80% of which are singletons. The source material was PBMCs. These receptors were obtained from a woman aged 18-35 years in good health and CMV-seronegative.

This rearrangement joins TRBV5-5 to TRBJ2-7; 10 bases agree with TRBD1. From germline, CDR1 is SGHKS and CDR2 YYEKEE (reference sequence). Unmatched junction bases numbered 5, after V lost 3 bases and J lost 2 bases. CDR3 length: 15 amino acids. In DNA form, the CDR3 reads TGTGCCAGCAGCTGGACAGGGGGAAAAACCTACGAGCAGTACTTC. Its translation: CASSWTGGKTYEQYF.

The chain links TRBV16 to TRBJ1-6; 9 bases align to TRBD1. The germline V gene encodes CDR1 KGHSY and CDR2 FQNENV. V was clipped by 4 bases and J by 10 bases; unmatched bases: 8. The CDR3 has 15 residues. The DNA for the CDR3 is TGTGCCAGCAGCCGCAACAGGGGGCCGGAGTCACCCCTCCACTTT. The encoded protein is CASSRNRGPESPLHF.

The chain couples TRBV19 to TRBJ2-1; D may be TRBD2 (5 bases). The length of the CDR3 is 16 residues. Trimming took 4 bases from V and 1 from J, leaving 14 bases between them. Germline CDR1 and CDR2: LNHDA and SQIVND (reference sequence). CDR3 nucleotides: TGTGCCAGTAGTACCGGGGTACTGCCGTCCTACAATGAGCAGTTCTTC. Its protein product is CASSTGVLPSYNEQFF. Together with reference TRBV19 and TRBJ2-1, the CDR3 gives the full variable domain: DGGITQSPKYLFRKEGQNVTLSCEQNLNHDAMYWYRQDPGQGLRLIYYSQIVNDFQKGDIAEGYSVSREKKESFPLTVTSAQKNPTAFYLCASSTGVLPSYNEQFFGPGTRLTVL.

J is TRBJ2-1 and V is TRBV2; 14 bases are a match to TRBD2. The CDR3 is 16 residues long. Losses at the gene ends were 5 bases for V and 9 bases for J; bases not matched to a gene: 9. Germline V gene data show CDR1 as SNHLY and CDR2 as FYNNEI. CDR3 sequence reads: CASSYGTSGSHGEQFF. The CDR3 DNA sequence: TGTGCCAGCAGTTATGGGACTAGCGGGAGTCACGGTGAGCAGTTCTTC.

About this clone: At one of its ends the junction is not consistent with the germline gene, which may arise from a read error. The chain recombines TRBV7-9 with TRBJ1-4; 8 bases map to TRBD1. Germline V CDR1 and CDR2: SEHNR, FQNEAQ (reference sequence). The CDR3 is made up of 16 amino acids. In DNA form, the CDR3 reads TGTTCCAGCAGCCCCACCCCGACAGGGGATAATGAAAAACTGTTTTTT. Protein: CSSSPTPTGDNEKLFF. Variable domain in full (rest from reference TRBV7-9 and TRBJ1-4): DTGVSQNPRHKITKRGQNVTFRCDPISEHNRLYWYRQTLGQGPEFLTYFQNEAQLEKSRLLSDRFSAERPKGSFSTLEIQRTEQGDSAMYLCSSSPTPTGDNEKLFFGSGTQLSVL.

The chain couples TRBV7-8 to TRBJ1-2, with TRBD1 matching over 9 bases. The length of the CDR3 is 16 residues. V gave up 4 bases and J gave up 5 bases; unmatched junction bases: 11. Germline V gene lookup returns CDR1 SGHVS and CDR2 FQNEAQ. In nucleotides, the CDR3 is TGTGCCAGCAGCTCCGGTGGGACAGGGCTGAGATATGGCTACACCTTC. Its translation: CASSSGGTGLRYGYTF.

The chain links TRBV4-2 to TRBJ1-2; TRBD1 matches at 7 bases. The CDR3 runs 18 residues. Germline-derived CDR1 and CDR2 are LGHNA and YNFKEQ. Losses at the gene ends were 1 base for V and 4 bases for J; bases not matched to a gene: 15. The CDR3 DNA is TGTGCCAGCAGCCAAGGGGACACACGACAGGGCACGGTCTATGGCTACACCTTC. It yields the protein CASSQGDTRQGTVYGYTF.

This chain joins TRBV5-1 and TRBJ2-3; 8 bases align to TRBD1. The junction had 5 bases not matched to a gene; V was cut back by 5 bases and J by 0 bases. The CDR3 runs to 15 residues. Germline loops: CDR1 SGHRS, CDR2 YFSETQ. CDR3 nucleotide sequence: TGCGCCAGCAGACATGGACAGGGCAGCACAGATACGCAGTATTTT. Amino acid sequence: CASRHGQGSTDTQYF.

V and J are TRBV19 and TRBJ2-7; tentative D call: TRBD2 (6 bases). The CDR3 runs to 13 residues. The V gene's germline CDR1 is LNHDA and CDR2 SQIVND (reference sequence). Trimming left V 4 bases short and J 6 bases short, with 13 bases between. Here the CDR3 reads CASSSGIFSEQYF. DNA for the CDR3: TGTGCCAGTAGTAGCGGGATCTTTTCCGAGCAGTACTTC. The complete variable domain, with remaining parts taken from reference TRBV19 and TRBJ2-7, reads DGGITQSPKYLFRKEGQNVTLSCEQNLNHDAMYWYRQDPGQGLRLIYYSQIVNDFQKGDIAEGYSVSREKKESFPLTVTSAQKNPTAFYLCASSSGIFSEQYFGPGTRLTVT.

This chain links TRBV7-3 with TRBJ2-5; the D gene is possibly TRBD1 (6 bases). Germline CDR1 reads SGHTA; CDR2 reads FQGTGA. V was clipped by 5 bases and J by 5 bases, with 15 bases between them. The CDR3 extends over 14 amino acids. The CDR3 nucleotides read TGTGCCAGCAGCCCCACACAGGGTTCGGAGACCCAGTACTTC. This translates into CASSPTQGSETQYF.

CDR3 in amino acids: CAISDRANTEAFF. As DNA, the CDR3 is TGTGCCATCAGTGATCGAGCGAACACTGAAGCTTTCTTT. This chain links TRBV10-3 with TRBJ1-1; D gene unclear. Trimming took 3 bases from V and 1 from J, leaving 6 bases between them. Germline values: CDR1 ENHRY, CDR2 SYGVKD. The CDR3 covers 13 residues.

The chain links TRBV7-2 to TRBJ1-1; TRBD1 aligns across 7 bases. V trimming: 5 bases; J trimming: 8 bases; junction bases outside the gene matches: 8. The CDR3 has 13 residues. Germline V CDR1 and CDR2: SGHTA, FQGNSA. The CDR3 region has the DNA TGTGCCAGCAGCCAGGTCGCCAGGGGGGAAGCTTTCTTT. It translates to CASSQVARGEAFF.

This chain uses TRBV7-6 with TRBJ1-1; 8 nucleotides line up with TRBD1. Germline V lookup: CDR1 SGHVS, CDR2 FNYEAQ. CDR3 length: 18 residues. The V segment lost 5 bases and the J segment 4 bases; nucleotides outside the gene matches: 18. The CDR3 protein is CASSRQIPRQGTGTEAFF. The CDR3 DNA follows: TGTGCCAGCAGCCGACAAATACCACGACAGGGGACGGGCACTGAAGCTTTCTTT. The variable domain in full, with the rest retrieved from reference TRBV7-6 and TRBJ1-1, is GAGVSQSPRYKVTKRGQDVALRCDPISGHVSLYWYRQALGQGPEFLTYFNYEAQQDKSGLPNDRFSAERPEGSISTLTIQRTEQRDSAMYRCASSRQIPRQGTGTEAFFGQGTRLTVV.

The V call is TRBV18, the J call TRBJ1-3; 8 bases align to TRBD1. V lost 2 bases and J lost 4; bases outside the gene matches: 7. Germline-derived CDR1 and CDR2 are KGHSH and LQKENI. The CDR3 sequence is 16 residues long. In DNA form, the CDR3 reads TGTGCCAGCTCACCATTCGACAGGGGATCGGGAAACACCATATATTTT. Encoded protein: CASSPFDRGSGNTIYF.

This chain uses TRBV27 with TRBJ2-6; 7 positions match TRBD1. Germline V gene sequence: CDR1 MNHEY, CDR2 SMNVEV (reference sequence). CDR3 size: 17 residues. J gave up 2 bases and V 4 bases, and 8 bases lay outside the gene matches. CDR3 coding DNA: TGTGCCAGCAGTTCCGCCCCCGACAGGGCTGGGGCCAACGTCCTGACTTTC. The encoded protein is CASSSAPDRAGANVLTF.

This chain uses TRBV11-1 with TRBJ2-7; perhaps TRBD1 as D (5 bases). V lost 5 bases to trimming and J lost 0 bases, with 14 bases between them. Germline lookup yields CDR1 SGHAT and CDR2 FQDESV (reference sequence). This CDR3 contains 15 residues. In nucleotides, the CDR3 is TGTGCCAGCAGCGTATTCGTAGGGGTCTCCTACGAGCAGTACTTC. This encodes CASSVFVGVSYEQYF.

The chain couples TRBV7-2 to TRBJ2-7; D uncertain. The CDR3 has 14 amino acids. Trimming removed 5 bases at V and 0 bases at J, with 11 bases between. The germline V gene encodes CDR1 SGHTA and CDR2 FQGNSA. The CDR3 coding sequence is TGTGCCAGCAGCCTGTTCGAGAGCTCCTACGAGCAGTACTTC. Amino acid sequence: CASSLFESSYEQYF.

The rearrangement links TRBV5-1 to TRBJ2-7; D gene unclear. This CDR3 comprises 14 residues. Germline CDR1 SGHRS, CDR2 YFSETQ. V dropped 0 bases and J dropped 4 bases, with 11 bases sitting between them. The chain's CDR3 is CASSLGSVKYEQYF. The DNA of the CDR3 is TGCGCCAGCAGCTTGGGATCAGTAAAGTACGAGCAGTACTTC.

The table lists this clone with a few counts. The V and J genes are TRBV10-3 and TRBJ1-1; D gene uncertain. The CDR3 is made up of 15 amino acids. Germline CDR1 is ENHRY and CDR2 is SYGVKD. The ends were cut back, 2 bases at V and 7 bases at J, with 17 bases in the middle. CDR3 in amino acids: CAISEKGGAGLEAFF. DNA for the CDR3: TGTGCCATCAGTGAGAAAGGAGGAGCCGGTCTTGAAGCTTTCTTT.

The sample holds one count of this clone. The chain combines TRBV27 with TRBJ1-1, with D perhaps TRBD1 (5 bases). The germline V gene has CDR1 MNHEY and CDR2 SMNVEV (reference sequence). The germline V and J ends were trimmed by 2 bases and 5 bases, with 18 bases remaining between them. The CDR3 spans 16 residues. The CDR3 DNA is TGTGCCAGCAGTTTACTACCTGGTCGGGGGAAGACTGAAGCTTTCTTT. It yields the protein CASSLLPGRGKTEAFF.

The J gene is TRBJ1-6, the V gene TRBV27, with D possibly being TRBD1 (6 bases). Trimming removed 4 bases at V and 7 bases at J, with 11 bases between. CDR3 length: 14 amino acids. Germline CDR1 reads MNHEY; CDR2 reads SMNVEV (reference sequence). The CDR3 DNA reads TGTGCCAGCAGTTCAGGGGTGAAAAATTCACCCCTCCACTTT. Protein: CASSSGVKNSPLHF.

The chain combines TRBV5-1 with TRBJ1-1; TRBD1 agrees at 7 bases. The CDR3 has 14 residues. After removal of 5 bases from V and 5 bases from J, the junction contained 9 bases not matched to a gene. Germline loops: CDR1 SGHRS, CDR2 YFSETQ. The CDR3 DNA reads TGCGCCAGCAGTTCCAATTTACAGGGGACTGAAGCTTTCTTT. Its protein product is CASSSNLQGTEAFF.

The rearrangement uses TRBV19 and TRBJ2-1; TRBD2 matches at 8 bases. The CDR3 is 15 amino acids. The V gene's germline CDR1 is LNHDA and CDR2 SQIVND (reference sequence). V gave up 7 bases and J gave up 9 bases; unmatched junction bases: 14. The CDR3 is CASKRRGVPGVEQFF. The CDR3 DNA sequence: TGTGCCAGTAAACGGCGGGGGGTTCCAGGGGTTGAGCAGTTCTTC.

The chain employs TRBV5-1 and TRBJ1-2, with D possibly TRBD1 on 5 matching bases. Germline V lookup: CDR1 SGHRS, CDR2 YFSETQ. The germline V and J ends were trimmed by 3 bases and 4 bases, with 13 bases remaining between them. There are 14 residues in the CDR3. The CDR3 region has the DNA TGCGCCAGCAGCTCCCCGGAAACAGGCTATGGCTACACCTTC. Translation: CASSSPETGYGYTF.

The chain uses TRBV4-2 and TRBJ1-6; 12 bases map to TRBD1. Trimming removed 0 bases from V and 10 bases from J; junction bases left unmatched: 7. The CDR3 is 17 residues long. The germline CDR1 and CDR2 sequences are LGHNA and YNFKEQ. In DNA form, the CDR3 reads TGTGCCAGCAGCCAAGAAGGGTTGGGGACAGGGGGCTCACCCCTCCACTTT. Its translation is CASSQEGLGTGGSPLHF.

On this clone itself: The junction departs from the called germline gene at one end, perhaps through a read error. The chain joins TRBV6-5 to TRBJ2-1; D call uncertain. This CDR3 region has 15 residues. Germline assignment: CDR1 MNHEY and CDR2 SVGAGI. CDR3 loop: CASSLMAVNYNEQFF. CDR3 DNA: TGTGCCAGTAGTTTAATGGCAGTGAACTACAATGAGCAGTTCTTC.

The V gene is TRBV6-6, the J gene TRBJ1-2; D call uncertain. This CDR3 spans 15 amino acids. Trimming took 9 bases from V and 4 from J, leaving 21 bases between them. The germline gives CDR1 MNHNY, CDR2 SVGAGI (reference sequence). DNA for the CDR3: TGTGCCAGTAACAGCGGACCGGGAACTAGCTATGGCTACACCTTC. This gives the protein CASNSGPGTSYGYTF.

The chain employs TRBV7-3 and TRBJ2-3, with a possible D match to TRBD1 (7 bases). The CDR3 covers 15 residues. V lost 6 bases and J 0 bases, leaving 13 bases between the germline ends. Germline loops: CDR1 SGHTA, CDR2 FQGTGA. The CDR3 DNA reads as TGTGCCAGCAGGCCAGGGGGGACGAGCACAGATACGCAGTATTTT. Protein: CASRPGGTSTDTQYF.

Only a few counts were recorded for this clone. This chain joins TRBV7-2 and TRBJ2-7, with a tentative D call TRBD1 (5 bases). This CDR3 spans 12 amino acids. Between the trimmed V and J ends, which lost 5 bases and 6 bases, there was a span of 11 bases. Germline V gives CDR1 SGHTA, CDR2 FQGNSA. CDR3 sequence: CASSVAGREQYF. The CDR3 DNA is TGTGCCAGCAGCGTTGCAGGGCGCGAGCAGTACTTC.

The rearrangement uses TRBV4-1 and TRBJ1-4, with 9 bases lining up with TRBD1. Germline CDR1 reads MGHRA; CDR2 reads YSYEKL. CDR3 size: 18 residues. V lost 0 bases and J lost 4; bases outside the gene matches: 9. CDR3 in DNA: TGCGCCAGCAGCCAAGAAGGCGACAGGGGGGAATATAATGAAAAACTGTTTTTT. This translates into CASSQEGDRGEYNEKLFF.